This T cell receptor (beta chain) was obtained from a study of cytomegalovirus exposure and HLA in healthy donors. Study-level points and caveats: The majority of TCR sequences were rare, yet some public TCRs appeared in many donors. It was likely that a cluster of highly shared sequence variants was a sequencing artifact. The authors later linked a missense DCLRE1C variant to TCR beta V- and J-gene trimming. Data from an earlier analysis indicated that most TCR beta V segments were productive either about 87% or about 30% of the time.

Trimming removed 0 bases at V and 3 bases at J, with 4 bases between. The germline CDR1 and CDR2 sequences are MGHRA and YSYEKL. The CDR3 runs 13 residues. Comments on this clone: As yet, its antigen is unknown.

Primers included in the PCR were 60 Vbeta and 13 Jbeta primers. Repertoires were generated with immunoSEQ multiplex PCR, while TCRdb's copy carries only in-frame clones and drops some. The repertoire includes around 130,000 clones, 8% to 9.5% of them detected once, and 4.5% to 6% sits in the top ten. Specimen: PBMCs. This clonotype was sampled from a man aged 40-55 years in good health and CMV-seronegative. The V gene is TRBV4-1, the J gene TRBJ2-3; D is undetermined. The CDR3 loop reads CASSQELTDTQYF. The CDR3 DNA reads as TGCGCCAGCAGCCAAGAACTGACAGATACGCAGTATTTT.